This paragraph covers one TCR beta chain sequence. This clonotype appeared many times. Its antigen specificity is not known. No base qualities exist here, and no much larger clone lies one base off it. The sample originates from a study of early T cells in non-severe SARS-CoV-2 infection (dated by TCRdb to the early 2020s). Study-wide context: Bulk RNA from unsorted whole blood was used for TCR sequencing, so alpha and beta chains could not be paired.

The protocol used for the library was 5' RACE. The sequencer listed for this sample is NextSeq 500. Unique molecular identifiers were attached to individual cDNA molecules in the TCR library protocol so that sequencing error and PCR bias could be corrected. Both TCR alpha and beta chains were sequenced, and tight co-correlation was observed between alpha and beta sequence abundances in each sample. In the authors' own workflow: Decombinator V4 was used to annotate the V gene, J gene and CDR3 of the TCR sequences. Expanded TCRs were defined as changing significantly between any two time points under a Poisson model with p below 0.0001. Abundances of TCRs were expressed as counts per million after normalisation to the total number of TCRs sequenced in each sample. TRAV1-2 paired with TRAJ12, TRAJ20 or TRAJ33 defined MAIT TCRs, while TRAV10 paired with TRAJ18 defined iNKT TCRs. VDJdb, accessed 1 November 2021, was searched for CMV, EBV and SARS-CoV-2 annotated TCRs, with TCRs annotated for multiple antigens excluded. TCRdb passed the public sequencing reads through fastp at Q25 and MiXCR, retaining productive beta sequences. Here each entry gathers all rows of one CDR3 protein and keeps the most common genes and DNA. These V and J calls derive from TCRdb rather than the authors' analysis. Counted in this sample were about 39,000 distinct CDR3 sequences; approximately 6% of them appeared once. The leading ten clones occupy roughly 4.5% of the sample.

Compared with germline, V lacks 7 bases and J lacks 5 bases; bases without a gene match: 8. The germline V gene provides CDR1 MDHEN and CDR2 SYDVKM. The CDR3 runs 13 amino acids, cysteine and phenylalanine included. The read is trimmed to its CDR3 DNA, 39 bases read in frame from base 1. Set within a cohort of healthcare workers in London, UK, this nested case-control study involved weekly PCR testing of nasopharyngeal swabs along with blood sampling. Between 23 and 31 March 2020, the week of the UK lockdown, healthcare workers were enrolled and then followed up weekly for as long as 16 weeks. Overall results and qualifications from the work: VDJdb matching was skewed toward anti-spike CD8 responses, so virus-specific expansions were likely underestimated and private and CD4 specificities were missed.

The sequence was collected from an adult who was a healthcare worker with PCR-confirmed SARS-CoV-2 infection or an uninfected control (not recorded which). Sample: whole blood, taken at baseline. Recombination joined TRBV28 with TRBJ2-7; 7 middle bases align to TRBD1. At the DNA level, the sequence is TGTGCCAGCAAACTTGACAGGGACCACGAGCAGTACTTC. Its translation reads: CASKLDRDHEQYF.